This TCR beta chain was obtained from a study of cytotoxic CD8 clonotypes in ibrutinib-treated CLL. Broader study findings: Public clonotypes occurred uncommonly; on treatment, they contracted or remained stable.

Frozen-stored PBMCs produced about 2 micrograms of genomic DNA for TCR beta libraries. This clone was seen only a few times. The antigen is not known. Some clones are missing from TCRdb's copy, which holds only in-frame ones; the method was immunoSEQ multiplex PCR. The sample carries about 70,000 clones, about nine tenths recorded once. Per the germline V gene, CDR1 is SEHNR and CDR2 is FQNEAQ (reference sequence). The CDR3 is 17 residues long. The V and J ends lost 4 bases and 4 bases respectively, with 20 bases between them. The material sequenced was PBMCs, taken after 12 months of ibrutinib treatment. The TCR originated in a human donor with chronic lymphocytic leukemia. V usage is TRBV7-9 and J usage is TRBJ1-3; D gene uncertain. The chain's CDR3 is CASSSPRADSPGNTIYF. In DNA form, the CDR3 reads TGTGCCAGCAGCTCACCACGGGCAGATTCACCAGGAAACACCATATATTTT.